Presented here are 3 T cell receptor beta chains from one specimen sequenced in a study of T cells after yellow fever vaccination. TCRdb reanalysed the 5' RACE reads using MiXCR and keeps one entry per CDR3 protein. The table shows a few hundred thousand distinct CDR3 sequences, with under 5% occurring only once. Material: PBMCs, obtained 5 days after the yellow fever booster vaccination. Receptors originate from a man between 18 and 29 years old who received the YFV17D yellow fever vaccine.

The chain employs TRBV5-1 and TRBJ1-1; possible D gene TRBD1, 6 bases. Between the trimmed V and J ends, which lost 5 bases and 8 bases, there was a span of 19 bases. The CDR3 is made up of 14 amino acids. Germline CDR1 reads SGHRS; CDR2 reads YFSETQ. CDR3 amino acids: CASRPTLTGIEAFF. CDR3 DNA sequence: TGCGCCAGCAGACCTACATTAACAGGGATCGAAGCTTTCTTT.

This chain links TRBV10-3 with TRBJ2-5; 9 nucleotides match TRBD2. This CDR3 is built from 17 residues. The V segment lost 2 bases and the J segment 5 bases; nucleotides outside the gene matches: 12. Per germline, CDR1 ENHRY and CDR2 SYGVKD. The CDR3 here is CAISEQEILAGRETQYF. The DNA of the CDR3 is TGTGCCATCAGTGAGCAGGAAATACTAGCGGGCAGGGAGACCCAGTACTTC.

This clonotype came up many times. This chain uses TRBV5-5 with TRBJ2-3; D is perhaps TRBD2 (7 bases). V lost 4 bases to trimming and J lost 4 bases, with 13 bases between them. From germline, CDR1 is SGHKS and CDR2 YYEKEE (reference sequence). The CDR3 extends over 14 amino acids. The CDR3 loop reads CASSTRGGPDTQYF. The CDR3, as DNA: TGTGCCAGCAGCACTAGGGGGGGCCCAGATACGCAGTATTTT. Combining the CDR3 with reference TRBV5-5 and TRBJ2-3 gives the whole variable domain DAGVTQSPTHLIKTRGQQVTLRCSPISGHKSVSWYQQVLGQGPQFIFQYYEKEERGRGNFPDRFSARQFPNYSSELNVNALLLGDSALYLCASSTRGGPDTQYFGPGTRLTVL.